This TCR beta chain was obtained from a study of T cells in Graves' hyperthyroidism and ophthalmopathy. TCR beta CDR3 regions were amplified from RNA. First-round RT-PCR with HTBI primers amplified the TCR CDR3 region. MiXCR, applied by TCRdb to the multiplex PCR reads, yields one record per CDR3 protein. The data hold roughly 650,000 distinct CDR3 sequences, with around 16% observed a single time. V lost 3 bases and J lost 5, with 13 bases in between. CDR1 and CDR2 (germline): GTSNPN, SVGIG (reference sequence). This CDR3 is built from 13 residues. J is TRBJ1-1 and V is TRBV30, with D possibly matching TRBD1 (6 bases). Sequenced input: blood. This receptor was identified in a woman aged 35 to 49 with Graves' ophthalmopathy. The CDR3 DNA reads as TGTGCCTGGAGCTGGGGAGGGGGGACTGAAGCTTTCTTT. This gives the protein CAWSWGGGTEAFF.